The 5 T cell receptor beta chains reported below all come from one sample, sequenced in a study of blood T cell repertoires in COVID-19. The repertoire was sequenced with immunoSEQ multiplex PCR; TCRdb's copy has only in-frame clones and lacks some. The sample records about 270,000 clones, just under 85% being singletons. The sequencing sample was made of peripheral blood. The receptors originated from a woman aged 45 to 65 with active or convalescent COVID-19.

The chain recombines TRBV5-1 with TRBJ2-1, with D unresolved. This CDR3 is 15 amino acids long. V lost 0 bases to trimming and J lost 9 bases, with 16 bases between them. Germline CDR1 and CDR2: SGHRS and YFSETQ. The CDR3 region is CASSLGPNLSGEQFF. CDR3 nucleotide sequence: TGCGCCAGCAGCTTGGGCCCCAATCTCTCAGGTGAGCAGTTCTTC.

CDR3 residues: CASSPPGGGYGYTF. The CDR3 DNA reads TGTGCCAGCAGTCCTCCGGGGGGGGGCTATGGCTACACCTTC. The chain joins TRBV6-5 to TRBJ1-2; tentatively, D is TRBD1 (5 bases). V shed 5 bases and J shed 4 bases, with 14 bases lying between them. There are 14 residues in the CDR3. Germline CDR1 is MNHEY and CDR2 is SVGAGI.

The chain's CDR3 is CASTVGIRGTEAFF. CDR3 DNA: TGTGCCAGCACCGTCGGAATCCGAGGAACTGAAGCTTTCTTT. V and J are TRBV28 and TRBJ1-1, with unresolved D. The germline V and J ends were trimmed by 7 bases and 5 bases, with 17 bases remaining between them. CDR3 size: 14 residues. Germline CDR1 reads MDHEN; CDR2 reads SYDVKM. The full variable domain, completed using reference TRBV28 and TRBJ1-1, is DVKVTQSSRYLVKRTGEKVFLECVQDMDHENMFWYRQDPGLGLRLIYFSYDVKMKEKGDIPEGYSVSREKKERFSLILESASTNQTSMYLCASTVGIRGTEAFFGQGTRLTVV.

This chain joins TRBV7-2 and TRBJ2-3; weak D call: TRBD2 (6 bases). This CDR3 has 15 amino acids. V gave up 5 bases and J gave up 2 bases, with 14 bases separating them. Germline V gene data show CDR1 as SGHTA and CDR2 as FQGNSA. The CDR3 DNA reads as TGTGCCAGCAGCACCGGGGTAGCGGTCACAGATACGCAGTATTTT. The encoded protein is CASSTGVAVTDTQYF.

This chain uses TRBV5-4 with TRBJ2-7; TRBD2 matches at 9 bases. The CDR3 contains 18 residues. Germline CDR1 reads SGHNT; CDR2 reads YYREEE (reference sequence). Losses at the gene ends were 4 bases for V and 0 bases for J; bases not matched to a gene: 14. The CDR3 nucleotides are TGTGCCAGCAGCACAGGCTTCACTCTAGCGGGATCCTCCTACGAGCAGTACTTC. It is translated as CASSTGFTLAGSSYEQYF.